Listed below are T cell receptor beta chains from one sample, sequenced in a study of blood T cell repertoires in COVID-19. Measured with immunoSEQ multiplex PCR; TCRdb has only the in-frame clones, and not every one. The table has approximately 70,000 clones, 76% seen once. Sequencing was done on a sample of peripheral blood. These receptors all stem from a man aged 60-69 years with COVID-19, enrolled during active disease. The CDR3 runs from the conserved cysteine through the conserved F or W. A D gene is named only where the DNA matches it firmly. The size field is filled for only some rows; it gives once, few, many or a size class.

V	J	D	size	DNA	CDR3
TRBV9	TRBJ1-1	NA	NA	TGTGCCAGCAGCGTAGCAGGGTCGGGCACTGAAGCTTTCTTT	CASSVAGSGTEAFF
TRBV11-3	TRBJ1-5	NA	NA	TGTGCCAGCAGCCTCAGCGCGAGCAATCAGCCCCAGCATTTT	CASSLSASNQPQHF
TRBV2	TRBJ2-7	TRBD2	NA	TGTGCCAGCAGACGACTAGCGGGACAGTACGAGCAGTACTTC	CASRRLAGQYEQYF
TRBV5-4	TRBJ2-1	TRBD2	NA	TGTGCCAGCAGCTTTTCTAGCGGGAGTGGGAATGAGCAGTTCTTC	CASSFSSGSGNEQFF
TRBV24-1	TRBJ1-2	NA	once	TGTGCCACCAGTGATTCCCGGGGGGGACTCTATGGCTACACCTTC	CATSDSRGGLYGYTF
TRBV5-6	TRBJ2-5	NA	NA	TGTGCCAGCAGCTTTAAGGAGTGGAGGAGAGGGACCCAGTACTTC	CASSFKEWRRGTQYF
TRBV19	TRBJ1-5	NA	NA	TGTGCCAGTAGTATGAGAGTCAATCAGCCCCAGCATTTT	CASSMRVNQPQHF
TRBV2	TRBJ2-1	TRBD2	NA	TGTGCCAGCAGTGAAGCGCGGGGGACTAGCGTGTACAATGAGCAGTTCTTC	CASSEARGTSVYNEQFF
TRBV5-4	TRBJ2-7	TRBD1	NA	TGTGCCAGCAGCTTCAGACGGACAGGGGACCCCTACGAGCAGTACTTC	CASSFRRTGDPYEQYF
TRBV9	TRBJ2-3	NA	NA	TGTGCCAGCAGCGATATGGGGGGTTACACAGATACGCAGTATTTT	CASSDMGGYTDTQYF
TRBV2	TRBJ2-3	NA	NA	TGTGCCAGCAGAGATAGGGGAGATACGCAGTATTTT	CASRDRGDTQYF
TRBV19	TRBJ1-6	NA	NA	TGTGCCAGTAGTATGAGGGGGGGTACTTCACCCCTCCACTTT	CASSMRGGTSPLHF
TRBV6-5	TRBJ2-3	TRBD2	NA	TGTGCCAGCAGTCCTAGCGGGAGCGGGACAGATACGCAGTATTTT	CASSPSGSGTDTQYF
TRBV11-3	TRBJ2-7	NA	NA	TGTGCCAGCAGCTTAGCCCGGGGTTCCTACGAGCAGTACTTC	CASSLARGSYEQYF
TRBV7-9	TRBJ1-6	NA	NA	TGTGCCAGCAGCTTAGATTCGGTTCTCGTCAAATCACCCCTCCACTTT	CASSLDSVLVKSPLHF
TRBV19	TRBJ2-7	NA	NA	TGTGCCAGTAGTATATGGGGGCACGAGCAGTACTTC	CASSIWGHEQYF